This note documents a single TCR beta chain sequence. The method was immunoSEQ multiplex PCR; TCRdb's version includes in-frame clones alone and lacks a portion of them. The sample includes tens of thousands of clones, roughly nine tenths of them seen just once. This sample was taken from a study of Tregs in tolerant kidney transplant recipients. Mixed chimerism was transient after nonmyeloablative marrow transplants from related graft donors. Germline V CDR1 and CDR2: SGHTA, FQGNSA. V lost 5 bases and J lost 7, with 8 bases in between. CDR3 length: 12 residues. The chain carries TRBV7-2 and TRBJ2-2; D remains unclear. The TCR sequence derives from a human patient who received a combined kidney and bone marrow transplant. Some T cells may originate from the graft donor. Material: CD4+ T cells from blood (PBMCs), obtained 24 months after the transplant. The CDR3 DNA is TGTGCCAGCAGCCTCAGGCACGGGGAGCTGTTTTTT. This encodes CASSLRHGELFF.